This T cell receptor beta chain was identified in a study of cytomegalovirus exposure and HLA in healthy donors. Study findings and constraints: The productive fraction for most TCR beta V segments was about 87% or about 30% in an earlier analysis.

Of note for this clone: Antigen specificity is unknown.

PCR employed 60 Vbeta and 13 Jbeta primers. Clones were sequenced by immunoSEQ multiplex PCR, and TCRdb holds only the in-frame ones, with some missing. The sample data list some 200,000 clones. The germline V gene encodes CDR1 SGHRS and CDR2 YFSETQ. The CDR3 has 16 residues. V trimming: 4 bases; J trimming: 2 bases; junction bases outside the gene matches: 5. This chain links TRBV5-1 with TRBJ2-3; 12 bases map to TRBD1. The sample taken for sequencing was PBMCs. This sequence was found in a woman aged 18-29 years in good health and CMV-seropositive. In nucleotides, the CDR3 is TGCGCCAGCAGCGGGGGGACAGGGGGCCTCACAGATACGCAGTATTTT. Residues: CASSGGTGGLTDTQYF.